This T cell receptor beta chain is drawn from a study of OX40 agonist ivuxolimab in advanced cancers. On the study more broadly: Males comprised 70% to 90% of the group, whose mean age was about 62 years (range roughly 20 to 90).

If patients had autoimmune disease history or systemic immunosuppression, they were excluded. Libraries were prepared by immunoSEQ multiplex PCR; TCRdb keeps only in-frame clonotypes and omits some of them. Among under 90,000 clones listed, 65% to 90% were seen once. Sequencing was performed on CD4+ or CD8+ T cells sorted from blood, taken in a trial of the OX40 agonist ivuxolimab. The TCR originated in an adult with an advanced solid tumor such as melanoma, head and neck, liver or kidney cancer.

The CDR3, as DNA: TGCGCCAGCAGCACGGAACAGGGTGCGATAAACGAGCAGTACTTC. It translates to CASSTEQGAINEQYF. The chain combines TRBV5-1 with TRBJ2-7; possibly TRBD1 for D (6 bases). V lost 4 bases, J lost 5 bases, and 19 bases lay in between. This CDR3 has 15 residues. Germline CDR1 and CDR2: SGHRS and YFSETQ.